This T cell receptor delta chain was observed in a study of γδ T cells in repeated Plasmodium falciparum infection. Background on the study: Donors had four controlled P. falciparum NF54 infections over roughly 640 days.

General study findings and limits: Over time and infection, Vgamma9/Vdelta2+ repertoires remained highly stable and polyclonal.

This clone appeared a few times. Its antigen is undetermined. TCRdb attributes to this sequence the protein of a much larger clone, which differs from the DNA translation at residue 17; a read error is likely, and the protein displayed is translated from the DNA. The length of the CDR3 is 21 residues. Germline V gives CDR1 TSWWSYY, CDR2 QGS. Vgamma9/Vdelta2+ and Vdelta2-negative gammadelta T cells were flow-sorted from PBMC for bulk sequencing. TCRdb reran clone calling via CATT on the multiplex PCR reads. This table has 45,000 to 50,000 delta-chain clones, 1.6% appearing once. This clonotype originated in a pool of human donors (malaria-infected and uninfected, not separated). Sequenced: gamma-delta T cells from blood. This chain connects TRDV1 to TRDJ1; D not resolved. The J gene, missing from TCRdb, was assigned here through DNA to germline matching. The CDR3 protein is CALGEDSTPRPTRTYTGKLIF. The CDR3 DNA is TGTGCTCTTGGGGAAGACTCTACTCCACGTCCGACCCGGACGTACACCGGTAAACTCATCTTT.